This T cell receptor (beta chain) originates from a study of beta chain features in type 1 diabetes. Study-wide results and limits: People with Type 1 diabetes carried modestly yet significantly shorter TCRB CDR3s in all four CD4+ subsets. Within the patient group, naive, central memory and Treg TCRB repertoires appeared more similar to each other than within healthy donors.

The germline V gene encodes CDR1 LNHDA and CDR2 SQIVND (reference sequence). Deletions cut 5 bases from V and 3 bases from J, with 11 bases between. The CDR3 is 13 amino acids. Expressed TCRB transcripts were sequenced, since all the RNA that had been isolated was reverse transcribed. The repertoire was sequenced with immunoSEQ multiplex PCR; TCRdb's copy has only in-frame clones and lacks some. This table has 600,000 to 700,000 clones, under 15% appearing once. For this clone: Its cognate antigen is unknown.

The J gene is TRBJ2-7, the V gene TRBV19, with a tentative D call TRBD1 (5 bases). The receptor's source is a man aged 25-45 years with type 1 diabetes. What was sequenced was naive CD4+ T cells from blood. The CDR3 nucleotides are TGTGCCAGTAGTCCCCGAACAGGCTACGAGCAGTACTTC. Its protein product is CASSPRTGYEQYF.